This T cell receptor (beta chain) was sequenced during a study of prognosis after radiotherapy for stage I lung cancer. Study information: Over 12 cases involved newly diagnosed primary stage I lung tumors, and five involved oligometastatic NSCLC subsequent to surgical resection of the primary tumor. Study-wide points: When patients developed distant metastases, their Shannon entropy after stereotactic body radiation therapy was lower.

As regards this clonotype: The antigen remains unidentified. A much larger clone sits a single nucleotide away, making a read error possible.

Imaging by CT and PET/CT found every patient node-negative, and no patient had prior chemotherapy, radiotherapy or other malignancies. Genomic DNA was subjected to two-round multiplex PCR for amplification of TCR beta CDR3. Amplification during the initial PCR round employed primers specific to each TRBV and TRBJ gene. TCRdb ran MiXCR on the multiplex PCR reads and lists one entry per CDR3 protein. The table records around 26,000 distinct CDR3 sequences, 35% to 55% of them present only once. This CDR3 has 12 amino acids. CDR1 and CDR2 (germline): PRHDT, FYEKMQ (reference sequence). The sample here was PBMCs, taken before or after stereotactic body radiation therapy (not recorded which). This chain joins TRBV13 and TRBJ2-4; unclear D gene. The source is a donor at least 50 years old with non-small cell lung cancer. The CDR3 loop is CDSSDRDNIQYF. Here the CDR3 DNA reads TGTGACAGCAGCGACCGTGATAACATTCAGTACTTC.